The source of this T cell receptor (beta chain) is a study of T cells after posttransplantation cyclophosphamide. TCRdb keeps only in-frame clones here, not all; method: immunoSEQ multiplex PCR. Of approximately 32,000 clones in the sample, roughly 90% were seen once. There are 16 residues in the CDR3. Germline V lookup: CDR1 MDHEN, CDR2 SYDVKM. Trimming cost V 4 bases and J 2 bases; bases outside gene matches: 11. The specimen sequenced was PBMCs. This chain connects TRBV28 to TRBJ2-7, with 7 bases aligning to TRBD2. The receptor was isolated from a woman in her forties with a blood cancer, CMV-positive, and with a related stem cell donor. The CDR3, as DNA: TGTGCCAGCAGTTCCCCCTGGGGGGGGGAGGCCTACGAGCAGTACTTC. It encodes CASSSPWGGEAYEQYF.